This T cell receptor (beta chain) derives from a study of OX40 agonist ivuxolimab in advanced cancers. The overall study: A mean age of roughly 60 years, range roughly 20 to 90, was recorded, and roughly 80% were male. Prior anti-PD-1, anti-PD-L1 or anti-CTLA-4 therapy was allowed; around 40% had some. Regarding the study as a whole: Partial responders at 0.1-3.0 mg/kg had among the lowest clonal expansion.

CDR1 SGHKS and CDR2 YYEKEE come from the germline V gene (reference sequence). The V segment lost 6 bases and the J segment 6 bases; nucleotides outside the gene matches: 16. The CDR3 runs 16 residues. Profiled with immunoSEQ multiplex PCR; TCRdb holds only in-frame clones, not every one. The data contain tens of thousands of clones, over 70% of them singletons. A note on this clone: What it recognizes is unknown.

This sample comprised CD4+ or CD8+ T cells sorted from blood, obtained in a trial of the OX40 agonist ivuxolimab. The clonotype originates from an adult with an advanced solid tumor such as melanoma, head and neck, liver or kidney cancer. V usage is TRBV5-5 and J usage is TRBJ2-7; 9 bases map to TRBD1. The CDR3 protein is CASTSAGQGKPFEQYV. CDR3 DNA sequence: TGTGCCAGCACCTCCGCCGGACAGGGGAAACCGTTCGAGCAGTACGTC.